This TCR beta chain was found in a study of blood T cells in healthy people across ages. Then a second PCR, running roughly 7 to 11 cycles, was carried out with a sample-barcoded 5' primer and a J-beta primer mix. TCRdb re-called the 5' RACE reads through MiXCR, storing one row per CDR3 protein. Among fewer than 1.5 million distinct CDR3 sequences listed, about 40% were seen once. Germline assignment: CDR1 MNHEY and CDR2 SMNVEV (reference sequence). J gave up 5 bases and V 10 bases, and 16 bases lay outside the gene matches. The CDR3 runs 18 residues. This clonotype was sampled from a woman between 18 and 29 years old in good health. The sequenced sample was blood. The chain joins TRBV27 to TRBJ2-2; TRBD2 agrees at 13 bases. This CDR3 reads CATKPQTSGRPRTGELFF. As DNA, the CDR3 is TGTGCCACCAAACCCCAGACTAGCGGGAGGCCGAGGACCGGGGAGCTGTTTTTT.